This T cell receptor beta chain was recorded in a study of radiotherapy plus CTLA-4 blockade in lung cancer. Study details: Objective responses were documented in approximately 18% of patients, with disease control in 25% to 35%. Study-level findings and limits: How blood T cell clones changed early, along with interferon-beta, reportedly forecast response best.

In regard to this clone: The target antigen is unknown.

V lost 1 base to trimming and J lost 6 bases, with 7 bases between them. CDR1 and CDR2 (germline): SGHRS, YFSETQ. This CDR3 is built from 12 residues. TCRdb's copy holds only in-frame clones and misses some; the assay was immunoSEQ multiplex PCR. Of approximately 90,000 clones in the sample, about 83% were seen once. The sample in question was peripheral blood, obtained from a patient treated with radiotherapy plus ipilimumab. This chain joins TRBV5-1 and TRBJ1-1; D remains ambiguous. This TCR was recovered from a human donor with non-small cell lung cancer who had stable disease on radiotherapy plus ipilimumab. The CDR3 spells CASSLIKSEAFF. CDR3 DNA sequence: TGCGCCAGCAGCTTGATAAAGTCTGAAGCTTTCTTT.